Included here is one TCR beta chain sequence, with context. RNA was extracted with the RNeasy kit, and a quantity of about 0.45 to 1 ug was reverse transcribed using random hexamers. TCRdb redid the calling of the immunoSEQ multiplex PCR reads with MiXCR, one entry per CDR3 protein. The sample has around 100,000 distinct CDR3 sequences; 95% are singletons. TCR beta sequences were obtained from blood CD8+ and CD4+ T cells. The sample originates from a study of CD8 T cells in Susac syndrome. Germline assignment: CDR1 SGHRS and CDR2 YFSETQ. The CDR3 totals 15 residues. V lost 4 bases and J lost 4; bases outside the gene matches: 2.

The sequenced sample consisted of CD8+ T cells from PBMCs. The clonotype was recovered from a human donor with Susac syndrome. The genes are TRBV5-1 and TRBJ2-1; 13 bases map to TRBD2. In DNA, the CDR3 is TGCGCCAGCAGCACGGGACTAGCGGGGTACAATGAGCAGTTCTTC. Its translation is CASSTGLAGYNEQFF.